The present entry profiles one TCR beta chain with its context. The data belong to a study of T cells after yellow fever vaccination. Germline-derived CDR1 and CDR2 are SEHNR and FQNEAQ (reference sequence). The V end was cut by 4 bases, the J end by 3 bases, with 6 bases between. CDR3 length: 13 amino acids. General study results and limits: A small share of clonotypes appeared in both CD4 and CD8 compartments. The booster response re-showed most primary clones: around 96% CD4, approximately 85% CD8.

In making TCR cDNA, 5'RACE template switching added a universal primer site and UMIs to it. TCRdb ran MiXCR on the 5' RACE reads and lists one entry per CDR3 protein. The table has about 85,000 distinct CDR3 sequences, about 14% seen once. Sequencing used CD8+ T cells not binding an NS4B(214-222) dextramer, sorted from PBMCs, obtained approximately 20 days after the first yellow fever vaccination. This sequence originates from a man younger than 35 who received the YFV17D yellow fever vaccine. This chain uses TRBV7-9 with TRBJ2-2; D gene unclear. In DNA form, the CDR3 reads TGTGCCAGCAGCTCCATTTACACCGGGGAGCTGTTTTTT. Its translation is CASSSIYTGELFF.